A selection of T cell receptor beta chains follows, all from one sample in a study of T-cell reconstitution after alpha-beta-depleted transplantation in children. TCRdb passed the PCR reads through MiXCR, listing each CDR3 protein once. This table has about 16,000 distinct CDR3 sequences, about 7.7% appearing once. The material was PBMCs, mostly from graft donor cells, obtained 60 days after TCRalphabeta/CD19-depleted stem cell transplant. These receptors were obtained from a boy under three years old who had a stem cell transplant for Wiskott-Aldrich syndrome, so the T cells may come from the graft donor. The CDR3 runs from the conserved cysteine through the conserved F or W. The order of the fields is D gene, V gene, CDR3 protein. The D gene is left open where the match is weak.

D: .; V: TRBV29-1; CDR3: CTTSRGGHNTEAFF
D: TRBD2; V: TRBV5-1; CDR3: CASSLQSSGGEQFF
D: .; V: TRBV7-2; CDR3: CASSSSDYEQYF
D: TRBD2; V: TRBV7-2; CDR3: CASSPGLAQPEQYF
D: TRBD2; V: TRBV20-1; CDR3: CSAPGRAHEQYF
D: .; V: TRBV25-1; CDR3: CASTRRGDQPQHF
D: .; V: TRBV6-5; CDR3: CASSLLGGAIAFF
D: TRBD2; V: TRBV7-4; CDR3: CASSLTGTSENNEQFF
D: .; V: TRBV15; CDR3: CATSAQFTNNEQFF
D: .; V: TRBV5-1; CDR3: CASSFLTNYGYTF
D: .; V: TRBV5-1; CDR3: CASSLGGGALYNEQFF
D: .; V: TRBV20-1; CDR3: CSASPNKATNTEAFF
D: TRBD1; V: TRBV28; CDR3: CASSTPTGGGEKLFF
D: .; V: TRBV6-1; CDR3: CASREVGAKVHTQYF
D: .; V: TRBV18; CDR3: CASHSGELSGANVLTF
D: TRBD1; V: TRBV6-1; CDR3: CASSRAGTGTNYGYTF
D: .; V: TRBV20-1; CDR3: CSAHPNLADTQYF
D: .; V: TRBV5-1; CDR3: CASSEVLDEQFF
D: .; V: TRBV30; CDR3: CAWRTWKGRTPNTEAFF
D: TRBD2; V: TRBV3-1; CDR3: CASSQDRRLAGGPYEQYF
D: TRBD2; V: TRBV10-3; CDR3: CAISDRGGGRRTSGTDTQYF
D: .; V: TRBV6-5; CDR3: CASSPRGVGIQYF
D: .; V: TRBV12-3/TRBV12-4; CDR3: CASSFWGAPYNEQFF
D: .; V: TRBV9; CDR3: CASSVALGGTGELFF
D: .; V: TRBV6-1; CDR3: CASRGGEGRNEQYF
D: .; V: TRBV5-1; CDR3: CASSLVAGSNTGELFF
D: .; V: TRBV6-1; CDR3: CASSEGQRYNSPLHF
D: .; V: TRBV20-1; CDR3: CSARDPLANEQFF
D: .; V: TRBV20-1; CDR3: CSAHRAQTYNEQFF
D: .; V: TRBV10-1; CDR3: CASSESGGWRGNEQFF
D: .; V: TRBV4-1; CDR3: CASSQVVLDPYNEQFF
D: TRBD2; V: TRBV11-2; CDR3: CASSRAGTLNEQFF
D: .; V: TRBV10-1; CDR3: CASVKFERNEQFF
D: TRBD1; V: TRBV10-2; CDR3: CASSDWTKRDRDYEQYF
D: .; V: TRBV20-1; CDR3: CSASVRRVNEKLFF
D: .; V: TRBV20-1; CDR3: CSARDDFLSYEQYF
D: .; V: TRBV12-3/TRBV12-4; CDR3: CAISSGPTTEAFF
D: .; V: TRBV18; CDR3: CASSPLAGRVDYGYTF
D: .; V: TRBV28; CDR3: CASSLPPLLGAGRQETQYF
D: .; V: TRBV12-3/TRBV12-4; CDR3: CASSTRRRGTGELFF
D: TRBD2; V: TRBV7-7; CDR3: CASSLGPAGGYNEQFF
D: .; V: TRBV7-9; CDR3: CASSPHYRKSAKNIQYF
D: .; V: TRBV6-6; CDR3: CASSYRRTDTQYF